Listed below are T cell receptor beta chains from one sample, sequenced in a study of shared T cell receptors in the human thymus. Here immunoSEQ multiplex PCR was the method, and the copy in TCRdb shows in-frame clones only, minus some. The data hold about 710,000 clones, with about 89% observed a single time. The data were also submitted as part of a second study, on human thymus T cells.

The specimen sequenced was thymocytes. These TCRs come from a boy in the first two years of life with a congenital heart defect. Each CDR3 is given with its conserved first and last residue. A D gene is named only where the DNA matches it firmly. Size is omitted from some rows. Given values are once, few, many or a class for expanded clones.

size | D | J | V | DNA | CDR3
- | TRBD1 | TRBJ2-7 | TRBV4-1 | TGCGCCAGCAGACCCCGGACAGGGAAAGGGGTCTACGAGCAGTACTTC | CASRPRTGKGVYEQYF
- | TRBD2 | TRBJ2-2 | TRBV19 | TGTGCCAGTAGTAGTTGGAGGACTAGCCAAAAATTCGCGAACACCGGGGAGCTGTTTTTT | CASSSWRTSQKFANTGELFF
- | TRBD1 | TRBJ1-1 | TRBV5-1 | TGCGCCAGCAGCATACCGAGACAGGGGGCGGAGATGGACACTGAAGCTTTCTTT | CASSIPRQGAEMDTEAFF
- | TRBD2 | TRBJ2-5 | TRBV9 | TGTGCCAGCAGCGTAGGAGCGGGGGGCCTCCAAGAGACCCAGTACTTC | CASSVGAGGLQETQYF
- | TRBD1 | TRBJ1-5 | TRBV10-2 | TGCGCCAGCAGGGGGGAACGGGACAGGGATCCCTATAGCAATCAGCCCCAGCATTTT | CASRGERDRDPYSNQPQHF
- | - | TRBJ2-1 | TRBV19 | TGTGCCAGTACCAAATACAATGAGCAGTTCTTC | CASTKYNEQFF
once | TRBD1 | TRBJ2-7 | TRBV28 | TGTGCCAGCAGTTTATCGGACAGGGGGCCCTACGAGCAGTACTTC | CASSLSDRGPYEQYF
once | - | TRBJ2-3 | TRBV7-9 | TGTGCCAGCAGCCTCGATGGCTCCCCGGAGCGGGCAGATACGCAGTATTTT | CASSLDGSPERADTQYF
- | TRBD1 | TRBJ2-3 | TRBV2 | TGTGCCAGCGCACGACTACAGGGGGCGGTGAGAGATACGCAGTATTTT | CASARLQGAVRDTQYF
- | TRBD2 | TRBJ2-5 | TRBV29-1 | TGCAGCGTTGTCGGACTAGCGGGGGGAGAAGAGACCCAGTACTTC | CSVVGLAGGEETQYF
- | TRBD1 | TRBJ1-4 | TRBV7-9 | TGTGCCAGCAGCCCGAAGCAGGGGGAGTCGGCTAATGAAAAACTGTTTTTT | CASSPKQGESANEKLFF
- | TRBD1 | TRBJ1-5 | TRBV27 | TGTGCCAGCAGCCGACAGGGGAGTCAGCCCCAGCATTTT | CASSRQGSQPQHF
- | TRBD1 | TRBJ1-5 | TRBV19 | TGTGCCAGTAGTATTCAAGACAGGGGGAACGCTCAGCCCCAGCATTTT | CASSIQDRGNAQPQHF
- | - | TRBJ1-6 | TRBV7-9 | TGTGCCAGCAGCTTACTAGGAACGGGTTATAATTCACCCCTCCACTTT | CASSLLGTGYNSPLHF
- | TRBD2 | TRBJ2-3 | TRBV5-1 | TGCGCCAGCAGCTTACCCCCGCCCGGGGGGGCAAGAAACACAGATACGCAGTATTTT | CASSLPPPGGARNTDTQYF
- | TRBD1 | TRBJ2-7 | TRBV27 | TGTGCCAGCAGCCTGGGACAGATCCACTACGAGCAGTACTTC | CASSLGQIHYEQYF
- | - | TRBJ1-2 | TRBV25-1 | TGTGCCAGCAGGGACAGTTTCTATGGCTACACCTTC | CASRDSFYGYTF
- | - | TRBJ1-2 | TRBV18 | TGTGCCAGCTCACCAACGGAGGCAGAATATGGCTACACCTTC | CASSPTEAEYGYTF
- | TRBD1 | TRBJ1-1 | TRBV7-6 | TGTGCCAGCAGCTTAGGTGGACAGGCCAACACTGAAGCTTTCTTT | CASSLGGQANTEAFF
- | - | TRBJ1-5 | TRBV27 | TGTGCCAGCAGTTTATCGGGGAACGGGAGCACCAATCAGCCCCAGCATTTT | CASSLSGNGSTNQPQHF
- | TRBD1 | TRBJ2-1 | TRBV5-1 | TGCGCCAGCAGCTGTAACAGGGGGCGGGAGTACAATGAGCAGTTCTTC | CASSCNRGREYNEQFF
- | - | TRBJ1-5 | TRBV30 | TGTGCCTGGAGCAGTGGCGGGACGGATTATCAGCCCCAGCATTTT | CAWSSGGTDYQPQHF
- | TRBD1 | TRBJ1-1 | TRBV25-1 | TGTGCCAGCAACAGGGGTAGTGGGAACACTGAAGCTTTCTTT | CASNRGSGNTEAFF
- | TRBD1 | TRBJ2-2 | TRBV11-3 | TGTGCCAGCAGCTTAGGGATCGGGACAGGGAACACCGGGGAGCTGTTTTTT | CASSLGIGTGNTGELFF
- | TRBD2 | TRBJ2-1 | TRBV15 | TGTGCCACATTAGGCGGGGGGGCTCCGAATGAGCAGTTCTTC | CATLGGGAPNEQFF
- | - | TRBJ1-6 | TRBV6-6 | TGTGCCAGCAGAGTGGGGGCCCAATCACCCCTCCACTTT | CASRVGAQSPLHF
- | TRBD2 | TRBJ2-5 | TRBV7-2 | TGTGCCAGCACCCTTAATGGCACAGCGGGAATGGGTCAAGAGACCCAGTACTTC | CASTLNGTAGMGQETQYF
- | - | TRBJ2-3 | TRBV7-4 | TGTGCCAGCAGCTCAGCGCAGTATTTT | CASSSAQYF
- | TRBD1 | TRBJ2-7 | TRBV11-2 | TGTGCCAGCAGCAGGACAGGTAACACTTACGAGCAGTACTTC | CASSRTGNTYEQYF
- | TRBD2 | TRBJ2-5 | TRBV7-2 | TGTGCCAGCAGCTTGGGACTAGCGTACCAAGAGACCCAGTACTTC | CASSLGLAYQETQYF
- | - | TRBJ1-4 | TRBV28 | TGTGCCAGCAGTTTATCACTGACGAGGGCTCATAATGAAAAACTGTTTTTT | CASSLSLTRAHNEKLFF
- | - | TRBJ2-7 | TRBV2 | TGTGCCAGCAGTGATCCTTACGAGCAGTACTTC | CASSDPYEQYF
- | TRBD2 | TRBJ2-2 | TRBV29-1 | TGCAGCGTTGGAGAGGGAGAGACTAGCGGGAGTAAAGAAGTCGGGACCGGGGAGCTGTTTTTT | CSVGEGETSGSKEVGTGELFF
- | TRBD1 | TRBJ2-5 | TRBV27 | TGTGCCAGCATGGGACAGGGACCCCGGGGAGGAGAGACCCAGTACTTC | CASMGQGPRGGETQYF
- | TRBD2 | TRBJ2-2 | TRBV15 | TGTGCCACCAGCAGAGAGGGCGGGGGAGGCACCGGGGAGCTGTTTTTT | CATSREGGGGTGELFF
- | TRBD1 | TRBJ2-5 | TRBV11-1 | TGTGCCAGCAGTCCCACAGGGGGGAGTTGTGGAGAGACCCAGTACTTC | CASSPTGGSCGETQYF
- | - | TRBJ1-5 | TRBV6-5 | TGTGCCAGCAGTCCCGGGTGGAATCAGCCCCAGCATTTT | CASSPGWNQPQHF
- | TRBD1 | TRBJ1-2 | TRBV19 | TGTGCCAGTAGAGGGACAGTGGTTGGCTACACCTTC | CASRGTVVGYTF
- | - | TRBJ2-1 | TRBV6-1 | TGTGCCAGCAGTAGTGGCACAGGGGGGGGCAATGAGCAGTTCTTC | CASSSGTGGGNEQFF
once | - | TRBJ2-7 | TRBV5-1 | TGCGCCACCCGGCGGGATTCAGGCGCCTACGAGCAGTACTTC | CATRRDSGAYEQYF
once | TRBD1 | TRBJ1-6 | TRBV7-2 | TGTGCCAGCAGCTTAGGGGACAGGGGACGTAATTCACCCCTCCACTTT | CASSLGDRGRNSPLHF
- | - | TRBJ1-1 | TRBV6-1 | TGTGCCAGCAAACCTGAGGGTCTCCGGTGGCGAGCTTTCTTT | CASKPEGLRWRAFF
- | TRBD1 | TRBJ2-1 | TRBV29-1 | TGCAGCGCAACAGGGGGTGGCTGGGAGCAGTTCTTC | CSATGGGWEQFF
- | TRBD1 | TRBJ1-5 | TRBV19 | TGTGCCAGTTGGGGACAGCGAGATCAGCCCCAGCATTTT | CASWGQRDQPQHF
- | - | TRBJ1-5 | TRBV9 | TGTGCCAGCAGCGAAGACACGCGTAGCAATCAGCCCCAGCATTTT | CASSEDTRSNQPQHF
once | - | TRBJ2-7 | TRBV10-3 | TGTGCCATCAGTGAACAGGGCCTCCCCCGGTACTTC | CAISEQGLPRYF
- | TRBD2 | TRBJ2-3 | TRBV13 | TGTGCCAGCAGCACCGGGACTAGCGGGAGCACAGATACGCAGTATTTT | CASSTGTSGSTDTQYF
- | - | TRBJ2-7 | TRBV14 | TGTGCCAGCAGCCTCGGGACATCCAGCTCCTACGAGCAGTACTTC | CASSLGTSSSYEQYF
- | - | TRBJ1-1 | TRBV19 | TGTGCCAGTAGTATGGCCGGGTGGACTGAAGCTTTCTTT | CASSMAGWTEAFF
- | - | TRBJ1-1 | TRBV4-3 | TGCGCCAGCAGCCAAGACAGGGCCCGAAAGTTTGGAGAGAACACTGAAGCTTTCTTT | CASSQDRARKFGENTEAFF
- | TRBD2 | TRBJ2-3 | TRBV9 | TGTGCCAGCAGCGTAGAGGAAAGCGGGGGGACTACAGATACGCAGTATTTT | CASSVEESGGTTDTQYF